This section outlines one TCR delta chain sequence together with its context. This clone is labeled medium-sized (0.01 to 0.1%). The clone's antigen remains unknown. No much larger clonotype is one base removed from it; base qualities were not supplied. The same CDR3 can be traced to other DNA sequences in this sample. These data are taken from a study of Vγ9Vδ2 T cells in congenital toxoplasmosis (dated by TCRdb to the early 2020s). Describing the broader study: To diagnose congenital toxoplasmosis, IgG, IgM and IgA serology, Western blot and an in-house interferon-gamma release assay were used. This study compared the CDR3 repertoires of the gamma and delta chains in sorted blood gammadelta T cells from congenitally T. gondii-infected infants versus uninfected infants. At 2 months, TCR sequencing included about 5 infected and 10 uninfected infants, while at 1 year the sequenced group was 3 infected and 4 uninfected infants. Infant repertoires were sequenced at 2 months after birth and at 1 year of age.

Template-switch reverse transcription with SuperScript II was used to generate cDNA, with TRGC- and TRDC-specific primers combined in a single tube. The TRGC primer was designed to bind both the TRGC1 and TRGC2 constant genes. TRG and TRD amplification used the KAPA Real-Time Library Amplification Kit, with AMPure XP bead purification between steps. Index PCR with the Nextera XT Index Kit was used to attach the Illumina sequencing adapters. An Illumina MiSeq with the V2 300 kit was used to sequence the TRG and TRD amplicons, producing 150 bp paired-end reads. The study's own analysis went as follows. Read quality was checked with FastQC version 0.11.8 before further analysis. Reads were mapped to GenBank TRG or TRD reference genes, and MiXCR version 3.0.3 was used to assemble CDR3 sequences. Default MiXCR settings were kept, except that 3 rather than 5 consecutive nucleotides were used to assemble TRDD gene segments. VDJtools version 1.2.1 calculated N additions, CDR3 length, J segment length and clonotype sharing between samples. Out-of-frame CDR3 sequences and those containing stop codons were excluded from analysis. The overlap of infant repertoires with previously published Vgamma9Vdelta2 repertoires from fetal, cord blood and adult blood was compared. TCRdb reran clone calling on the public reads with CATT; rows sharing one DNA sequence were then combined. TCRdb, not the original authors, processed these V and J calls. The sample table records about 940 delta-chain clones; about 21% of these occur just once. Clones ranked in the top ten supply 15% to 20% of the sample.

The same treatment, consisting of spiramycin and/or pyrimethamine plus sulfadiazine plus folinic acid, was given to mothers of infected and uninfected infants alike. Every infant, whether infected or uninfected, was delivered at term, after more than 37 weeks of gestation. Approximately 0.99 mL of blood was used to isolate PBMCs by Lymphoprep gradient centrifugation, after which the PBMCs were cryopreserved in liquid nitrogen and shipped to Belgium. After thawing, PBMCs were labeled with Zombie NIR viability dye and stained with CD3, TCR gammadelta, Vgamma9 and Vdelta2 antibodies. CD3+ TCRgammadelta+ T cells were sorted on a FACSAria III with a mean purity of almost 99%. For each sample, RNA was extracted from 8,000 to 10,000 sorted gammadelta T cells with the RNeasy Micro Kit. Infants were born to mothers enrolled with primary T. gondii infection during pregnancy. Peripheral blood samples from the infants were taken at an outpatient microbiology and virology center in Pavia, Italy.

Results and caveats for the whole study, not just this receptor: At 2 months, TRGV9 and TRDV2 CDR3s of infected infants appeared to carry fewer N additions than uninfected infants, especially TRDV2-TRDJ1 sequences. Repertoire differences between infected and uninfected infants were less clear at 1 year of age than at 2 months. High prevalence of a public TRGV9 clonotype was observed in both infected and uninfected infants. Germline-encoded fetal-type TRDV2 CDR3 sequences seemed to be more prevalent in infected than in uninfected 2-month-old infants, with an in utero expansion footprint being suggested. Two months was the earliest age with enough suitable sample material for TCR repertoire analysis, so newborn repertoires were not sequenced.

From the cysteine up to the phenylalanine, the CDR3 has a length of 20 residues. Only the CDR3 part of the read is kept: 60 bases, read in frame from the first base. The germline V gene supplies CDR1 GEAIGNYY and CDR2 EKD. Trimming takes 3 bases off V and 7 bases off J; junction bases not matched to a gene: 20. The receptor's source is a child under 10 years old born to a mother with Toxoplasma gondii infection during pregnancy, either congenitally infected or uninfected (not recorded which). This chain is built from TRDV2 and TRDJ2; TRDD3 agrees with 12 junctional bases. The sample was gamma-delta T cells from blood. For the CDR3, the sequence is CACDPVTVTGGYSWLAQLFF. The DNA sequence is as follows: TGTGCCTGTGACCCAGTCACGGTTACTGGGGGATACTCATGGTTAGCACAACTCTTCTTT.